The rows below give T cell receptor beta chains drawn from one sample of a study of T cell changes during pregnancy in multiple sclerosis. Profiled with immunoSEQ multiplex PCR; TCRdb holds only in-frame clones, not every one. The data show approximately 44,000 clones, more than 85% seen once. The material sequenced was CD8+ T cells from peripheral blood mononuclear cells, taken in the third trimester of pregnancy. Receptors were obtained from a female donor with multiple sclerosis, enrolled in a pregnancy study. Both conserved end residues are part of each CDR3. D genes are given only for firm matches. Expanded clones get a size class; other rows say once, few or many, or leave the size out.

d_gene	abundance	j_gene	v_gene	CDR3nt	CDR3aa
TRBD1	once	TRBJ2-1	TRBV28	TGTGCCAGCCTTACCGGGACAGGGGTTTCCAATGAGCAGTTCTTC	CASLTGTGVSNEQFF
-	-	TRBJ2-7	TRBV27	TGTGCCAGCAGTCCGAGCGACTCAAGCTCCTACGAGCAGTACTTC	CASSPSDSSSYEQYF
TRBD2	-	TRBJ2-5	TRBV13	TGTGCCAGCAGCGCGAGACTAGCGGGGTTACAAGAGACCCAGTACTTC	CASSARLAGLQETQYF
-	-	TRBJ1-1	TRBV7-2	TGTGCCAGCAGCTTAGAAGACAGTTTCTTGGCTTTCTTT	CASSLEDSFLAFF
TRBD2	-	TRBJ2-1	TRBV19	TGTGCCAGTAGTACCCCCTTAGCGGGAAACAATGAGCAGTTCTTC	CASSTPLAGNNEQFF
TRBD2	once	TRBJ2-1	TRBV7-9	TGTGCCAGCAGCCCTTTCCTAGCGGGAGGGCCGCGGGGTGAGCAGTTCTTC	CASSPFLAGGPRGEQFF
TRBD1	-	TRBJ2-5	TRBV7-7	TGTGCCAGCAGCCCCACAGGGGGCGGGGGGACCCAGTACTTC	CASSPTGGGGTQYF
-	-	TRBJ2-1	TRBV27	TGTGCCAGCAGTTTATCGTCGGGGAGTAGGGAGCAGTTCTTC	CASSLSSGSREQFF
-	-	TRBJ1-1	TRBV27	TGTGCCAGCAGGGCTGGGGCAGAAGTAATGAACACTGAAGCTTTCTTT	CASRAGAEVMNTEAFF
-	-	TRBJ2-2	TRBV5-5	TGTGCCAGCAGCTACGAAAGCGTAGCAACCCCGGGGACCGGGGAGCTGTTTTTT	CASSYESVATPGTGELFF
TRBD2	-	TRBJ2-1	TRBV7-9	TGTGCCAGCAGCTTAGGCCTAGCGGACTACAATGAGCAGTTCTTC	CASSLGLADYNEQFF